The 10 T cell receptor beta chains presented below share a single source sample, sequenced in a study of tissue T cells after allogeneic stem cell transplantation (dated by TCRdb to between 2021 and 2024). Interpreted using the paper, the time point label stands for: mouse harvest day 7 after allogeneic transplant. Each mouse graft, delivered by tail vein injection, combined 10^6 splenic CD5+ T cells with 10^7 T-cell-depleted bone marrow cells. Preparation of the library involved the immunoSEQ multiplex PCR assay. The immuneACCESS repertoire file appears here via TCRdb, limited to in-frame rearrangements. These files lack a portion of the clones; in checked studies, under half of the deficit traces to unresolved V genes, and the cause of the others is not known. Within this sample are 5,000 to 6,500 clones, with 46% of them counted one time only. The ten largest make up 2.5% to 3.5% of the sample.

The sample was skin. These receptors were obtained from a female BALB/c mouse given C57BL/6 T cells with graft-versus-host disease after an allogeneic hematopoietic cell transplant.

This clone is labeled as medium-sized (0.01 to 0.1%). The germline and genes are mouse ones. The read comes to an end 1 residue before the CDR3 does, leaving the germline J gene to fill in the end. This chain connects TRBV26 to TRBJ2-1, with D unclear. The CDR3 loop spans 12 amino acids. Trimming left V 6 bases short and J 2 bases short, with 5 bases between. CDR1 and CDR2 from the germline V gene are KGHPV and FQNQEV (reference sequence). CDR3 sequence reads: CASSPYYAEQFF. CDR3 DNA, as far as it was read: TGTGCCAGCAGCCCCTACTATGCTGAGCAGTTC. Combining the CDR3 with reference TRBV26 and TRBJ2-1 gives the whole variable domain NSKVIQTPRYLVKGQGQKAKMRCIPEKGHPVVFWYQQNKNNEFKFLINFQNQEVLQQIDMTEKRFSAECPSNSPCSLEIQSSEAGDSALYLCASSPYYAEQFFGPGTRLTVL.

This clone was seen a handful of times. Here the gene names and germline are mouse. The read is 1 residue too short to cover the CDR3 end, so that end is filled in from the germline J gene. The chain carries TRBV26 and TRBJ1-2; 7 bases map to TRBD1. Per germline, CDR1 KGHPV and CDR2 FQNQEV (reference sequence). Trimming took 4 bases from V and 3 from J; bases not matched to a gene: 2. This CDR3 comprises 13 residues. The DNA read from the CDR3 is TGTGCCAGCAGTCGACAGGGCCACTCCGACTACACC. Translating it yields CASSRQGHSDYT. The CDR3, in full, reads CASSRQGHSDYTF.

Comment on this clone: The listed genes are named as in mouse. The DNA ends 1 residue before the CDR3 does, and the rest of the CDR3 is filled in from the germline J gene. Other nucleotide sequences from this sample produce the same CDR3. The chain employs TRBV26 and TRBJ2-5, with D possibly matching TRBD1 (5 bases). Germline-derived CDR1 and CDR2 are KGHPV and FQNQEV (reference sequence). V was cut by 4 bases and J by 2 bases, with 7 bases left in between. The CDR3 is made up of 13 amino acids. The CDR3 region is CASSRGVQDTQYF. The sequenced part of the CDR3 DNA is TGTGCCAGCAGTCGAGGGGTCCAAGACACCCAGTAC.

A note on this clone: The genes and germline here are from mouse. The read falls 1 residue short of the CDR3 end, and the missing part is taken from the germline J gene. The chain has TRBV19 and TRBJ2-7; tentatively, D is TRBD1 (8 bases). This CDR3 is 13 amino acids long. Germline V gene lookup returns CDR1 FNHDT and CDR2 SITEND (reference sequence). The V end was cut by 4 bases, the J end by 4 bases, with 12 bases between. Partial CDR3 DNA: TGTGCCAGCAGTCCACAGGGGGGGTATGAACAGTAC. It is translated as CASSPQGGYEQY. From start to end, the CDR3 is CASSPQGGYEQYF.

Details on this clone: Germline and genes here are mouse. Coverage ceases 1 residue before the CDR3 finishes, and the germline J gene fills in the end. V usage is TRBV5 and J usage is TRBJ2-7; D unresolved. The CDR3 length is 11 residues. Germline loops: CDR1 LGHNA, CDR2 YNLKQL (reference sequence). V dropped 1 base and J dropped 5 bases, with 3 bases sitting between them. The CDR3 is CASSQGDEQYF. The CDR3 DNA, read in part, is TGTGCCAGCAGCCAAGGGGATGAACAGTAC.

As concerns this clone: Gene names denote mouse genes. The read ends 1 residue shy of where the CDR3 ends; the end is completed using the germline J gene. The V gene is TRBV12-2, the J gene TRBJ2-5; TRBD2 agrees at 12 bases. The V and J ends lost 1 base and 6 bases, in that order; junction bases with no gene match: 4. Germline-derived CDR1 and CDR2 are SGHLS and HYDKME. The CDR3 covers 15 residues. The sequenced part of the CDR3 DNA is TGTGCCAGCTCTCTGACTGGGGGGGCGAGGGACACCCAGTAC. Encoded protein: CASSLTGGARDTQY. The complete CDR3 reads CASSLTGGARDTQYF. The whole variable domain, remainder taken from reference TRBV12-2 and TRBJ2-5, is NSGVVQSPRYIIKGKGERSILKCIPISGHLSVAWYQQTQGQELKFFIQHYDKMERDKGNLPSRFSVQQFDDYHSEMNMSALELEDSAVYFCASSLTGGARDTQYFGPGTRLLVL.

This clone was counted a few times. The gene names given are mouse names. The CDR3 end falls 1 residue outside the read, so it is completed with the germline J gene. The chain combines TRBV3 with TRBJ1-2; 10 bases line up with TRBD1. CDR3 length: 13 amino acids. The V and J ends lost 7 bases and 3 bases, in that order; junction bases with no gene match: 2. Germline CDR1 is SNHLY and CDR2 is FYNGKV (reference sequence). The CDR3 bases that were read are TGTGCCAGCAAGGGACAGGGGTACTCCGACTACACC. This codes for CASKGQGYSDYT. The whole CDR3 reads CASKGQGYSDYTF.

Turning to this clone: Genes and germline come from the mouse. The sequenced CDR3 bases are TGTGCCAGCAGTCTGACAGTTAACTATGCTGAGCAGTTC. Translating it yields CASSLTVNYAEQF. The full CDR3 reads CASSLTVNYAEQFF. The chain joins TRBV26 to TRBJ2-1, with D unclear. Coverage ceases 1 residue before the CDR3 finishes, and the germline J gene fills in the end. Germline V gene data show CDR1 as KGHPV and CDR2 as FQNQEV (reference sequence). The CDR3 extends over 14 amino acids. The V and J ends lost 2 bases and 0 bases respectively, with 5 bases between them.

The table lists this clone with a few counts. The genes are named according to mouse. The CDR3 end falls 1 residue outside the read, so it is completed with the germline J gene. The chain combines TRBV12-1 with TRBJ2-2; D tentatively fits TRBD1 or TRBD2 (6 bases each). Trimming left V 0 bases short and J 4 bases short, with 11 bases between. The CDR3 is made up of 15 amino acids. Per the germline V gene, CDR1 is SGHSN and CDR2 is HYEKVE. The DNA read from the CDR3 is TGTGCCAGCTCTCTCATGGGGGCGCTCACCGGGCAGCTCTAC. This encodes CASSLMGALTGQLY. The CDR3 in its entirety is CASSLMGALTGQLYF. Full variable domain (outside the CDR3, taken from reference TRBV12-1 and TRBJ2-2): DSGVVQSPRHIIKEKGGRSVLTCIPISGHSNVVWYQQTLGKELKFLIQHYEKVERDKGFLPSRFSVQQFDDYHSEMNMSALELEDSAMYFCASSLMGALTGQLYFGEGSKLTVL.

This clone was picked up a small number of times. Gene and germline names: mouse. The read stops 1 residue short of the end of the CDR3; the missing end is completed from the germline J gene. The chain employs TRBV3 and TRBJ1-3; D not certain. Trimming stripped 3 bases from V and 0 bases from J, with 3 bases between. The CDR3 loop spans 13 amino acids. The germline V gene has CDR1 SNHLY and CDR2 FYNGKV (reference sequence). The CDR3 sequence: CASSFASGNTLYF. Partial CDR3 DNA: TGTGCCAGCAGCTTCGCTTCTGGAAATACGCTCTAT. Looking up the rest from reference TRBV3 and TRBJ1-3 gives the full variable domain: GPKVLQIPSHQIIDMGQMVTLNCDPVSNHLYFYWYKQILGQQMEFLVNFYNGKVMEKSKLFKDQFSVERPDGSYFTLKIQPTALEDSAVYFCASSFASGNTLYFGEGSRLIVV.